This TCR beta chain was profiled in a study of blood T cells in healthy people across ages (dated by TCRdb to 2014 to 2015). A note on the overall study: Template switching captured roughly one uniquely barcoded TCR beta cDNA molecule per two T cells in model experiments. Four age groups were formed from the donors: young (average approximately 15 years), middle-aged (just under 40), aged (around 68) and long-lived (around 82). For two donors (one aged 18 to 29 and one aged 80 or older), the study analyzed two additional independent replicas of 1 million unique cDNA reads from the same blood draw. The study measured age-related changes in TCR beta repertoire diversity using deep sequencing normalized with unique cDNA molecular identifiers. To avoid experimental bias, donors of different ages were spread randomly across the sequencing lanes.

For this clonotype: The target of this receptor is not known. No quality values exist for individual bases; no much larger clone is one base distant.

The roughly 39 donors, aged roughly 6 to 100 years, were systemically healthy Caucasian individuals from Russia. Each donor gave 8.5 to 10 milliliters of peripheral blood, collected into EDTA-treated Vacutainer tubes. Ficoll-Paque density-gradient centrifugation was used to isolate PBMCs, with at least 7 million per sample. Trizol reagent was used to extract total RNA from the PBMCs, yielding at least 6 micrograms per sample. For every donor, an aliquot of PBMCs went through flow cytometry to measure the percentages of naive CD45RAhigh/CD27high T cells. Libraries came from 5' RACE. The instrument was an Illumina HiSeq 2500. A second roughly 7 to 11 cycle PCR used a sample-barcoded 5' primer and a J-beta primer mix. A unique molecular identifier was introduced onto each TCR beta cDNA molecule by a template-switch 5' adaptor carrying 12 random nucleotides. At least 3 million CDR3-containing paired-end reads were obtained from each sample. The Mint cDNA synthesis kit, primed by a TRBC-specific oligonucleotide, was used to synthesize first-strand cDNA from all RNA. After uracil-DNA glycosylase treatment, a first 18-cycle PCR used universal primers M1SS and BC2_uni_R on all cDNA. As for how the authors treated the data: For normalization, 1 million high-quality reads were randomly selected from each sample, with every read carrying a distinct molecular identifier. Instead of being binned into consensus sequences, reads with shared molecular identifiers were discarded. CDR3 identification, clonotype clustering and error correction used MiTCR with a Q25 quality threshold and the strictest error-elimination algorithm. A nonparametric unseen species model using Euler transformation provided a lower-bound estimate of total TCR beta diversity. The raw public data were reprocessed by TCRdb itself: fastp quality trimming at Q25, MiXCR clonotype calling, in-frame beta chains only. Duplicate CDR3 protein sequences are folded into a single record with the most common DNA and genes. The V and J calls shown here were made by TCRdb, not taken from the authors' results. The sample table contains about 800,000 distinct CDR3 sequences; only one count was recorded for over 45% of them. The ten top clones hold 20% to 25% of the sample.

From the cysteine through the phenylalanine, the CDR3 covers 15 amino acids. Only CDR3 DNA remains: 45 bases, in frame from the first base. CDR1 and CDR2 are read off the germline V gene as SGHTA and FQGNSA. V is reduced by 3 bases and J by 0 bases, leaving a spacing of 10 bases between them. The study at large found these results: Because donor CMV infection status was unknown, age-related changes in expanded clonotypes were potentially confounded. Total diversity estimates from one million sequenced T cells were considered lower bounds and underestimates. Compared with the aged group, the long-lived group had more naive CD4+ T cells, fewer expanded clones and increased TCR diversity, a pattern suggesting age selection. As age increased, observed TCR beta diversity per million T cells dropped in a roughly linear way, and a significant reduction was already evident by age 40. Because profiling used bulk unsorted PBMCs, naive and antigen-experienced compartments could not be compared conclusively. Observed TCR beta diversity correlated strongly with the percentage of naive T cells measured by flow cytometry.

Recombination connected TRBV7-2 to TRBJ2-3; no D gene can be assigned with confidence. The sequence derives from a man aged 30-40 years in good health. Material for sequencing was blood. The nucleotides are TGTACCAGCAGCTTTATCCCGGTTAGCACAGATACGCAGTATTTT. This gives the protein CTSSFIPVSTDTQYF.